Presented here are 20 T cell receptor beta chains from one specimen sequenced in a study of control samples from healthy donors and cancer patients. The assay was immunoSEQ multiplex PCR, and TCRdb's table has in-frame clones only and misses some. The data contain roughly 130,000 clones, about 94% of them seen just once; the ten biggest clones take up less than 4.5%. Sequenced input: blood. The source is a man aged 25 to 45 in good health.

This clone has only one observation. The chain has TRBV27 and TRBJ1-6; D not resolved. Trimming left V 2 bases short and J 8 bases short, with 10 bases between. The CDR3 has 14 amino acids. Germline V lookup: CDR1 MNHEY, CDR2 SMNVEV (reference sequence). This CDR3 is CASSLQAGYSPLHF. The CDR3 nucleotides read TGTGCCAGCAGTTTACAGGCAGGTTATTCACCCCTCCACTTT.

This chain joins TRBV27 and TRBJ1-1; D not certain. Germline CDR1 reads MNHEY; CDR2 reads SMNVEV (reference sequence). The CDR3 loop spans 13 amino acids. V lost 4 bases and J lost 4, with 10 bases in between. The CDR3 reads CASSYGVGTEAFF. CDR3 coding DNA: TGTGCCAGCAGTTACGGGGTAGGCACTGAAGCTTTCTTT.

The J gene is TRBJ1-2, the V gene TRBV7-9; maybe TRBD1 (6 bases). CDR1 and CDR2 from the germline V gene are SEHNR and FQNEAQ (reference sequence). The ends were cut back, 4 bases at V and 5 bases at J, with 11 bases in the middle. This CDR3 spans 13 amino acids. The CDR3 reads CASSSSGAYGYTF. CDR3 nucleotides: TGTGCCAGCAGCTCCTCAGGGGCTTATGGCTACACCTTC.

The DNA for the CDR3 is TGTGCTAGTGGTTTGCCTTACCTTGGACAATCCGATGGCTACACCTTC. Translated: CASGLPYLGQSDGYTF. The chain has TRBV12-5 and TRBJ1-2; TRBD1 is a possible D gene (5 bases). The CDR3 is 16 residues long. The germline gives CDR1 LGHNT, CDR2 FRNRAP. V was trimmed by 2 bases and J by 6 bases, leaving 19 bases between them. Full variable domain (outside the CDR3, taken from reference TRBV12-5 and TRBJ1-2): DARVTQTPRHKVTEMGQEVTMRCQPILGHNTVFWYRQTMMQGLELLAYFRNRAPLDDSGMPKDRFSAEMPDATLATLKIQPSEPRDSAVYFCASGLPYLGQSDGYTFGSGTRLTVV.

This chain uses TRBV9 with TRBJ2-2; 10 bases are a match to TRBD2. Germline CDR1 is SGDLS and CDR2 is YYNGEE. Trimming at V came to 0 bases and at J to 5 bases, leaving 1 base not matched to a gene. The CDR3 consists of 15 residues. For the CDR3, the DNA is TGTGCCAGCAGCGTAGTAGCGGGGGGTACCGGGGAGCTGTTTTTT. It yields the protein CASSVVAGGTGELFF.

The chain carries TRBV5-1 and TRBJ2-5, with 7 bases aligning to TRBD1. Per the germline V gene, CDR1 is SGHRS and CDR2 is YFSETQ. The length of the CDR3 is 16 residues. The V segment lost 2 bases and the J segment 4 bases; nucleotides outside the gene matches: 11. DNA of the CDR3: TGCGCCAGCAGCTTAATGGGCACGCCAGGGGGAGAGACCCAGTACTTC. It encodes CASSLMGTPGGETQYF.

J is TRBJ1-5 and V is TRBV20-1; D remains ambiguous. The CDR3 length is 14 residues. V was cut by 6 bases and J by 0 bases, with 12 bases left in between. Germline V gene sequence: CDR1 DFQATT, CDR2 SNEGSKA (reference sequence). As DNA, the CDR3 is TGCAGTGCCAGTGACGGAATTAGCAATCAGCCCCAGCATTTT. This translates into CSASDGISNQPQHF.

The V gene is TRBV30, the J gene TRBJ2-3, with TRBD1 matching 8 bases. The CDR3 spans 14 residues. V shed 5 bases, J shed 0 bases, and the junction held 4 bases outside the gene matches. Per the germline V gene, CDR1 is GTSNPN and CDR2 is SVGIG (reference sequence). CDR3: CAWWTGLSTDTQYF. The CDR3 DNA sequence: TGTGCCTGGTGGACAGGGCTTAGCACAGATACGCAGTATTTT.

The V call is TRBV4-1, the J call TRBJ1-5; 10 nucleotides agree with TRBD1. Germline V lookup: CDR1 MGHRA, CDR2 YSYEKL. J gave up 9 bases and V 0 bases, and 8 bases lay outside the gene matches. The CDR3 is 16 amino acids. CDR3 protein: CASSQEPPGTGAPQHF. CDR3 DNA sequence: TGCGCCAGCAGCCAAGAGCCACCCGGGACAGGGGCGCCCCAGCATTTT.

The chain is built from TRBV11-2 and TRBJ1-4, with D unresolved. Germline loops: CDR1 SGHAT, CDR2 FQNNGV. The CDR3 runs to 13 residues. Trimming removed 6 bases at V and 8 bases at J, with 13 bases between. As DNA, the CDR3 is TGTGCCAGCAGTGGACCTTTGGAAGAAAAACTGTTTTTT. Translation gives CASSGPLEEKLFF. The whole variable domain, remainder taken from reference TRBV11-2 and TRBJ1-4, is EAGVAQSPRYKIIEKRQSVAFWCNPISGHATLYWYQQILGQGPKLLIQFQNNGVVDDSQLPKDRFSAERLKGVDSTLKIQPAKLEDSAVYLCASSGPLEEKLFFGSGTQLSVL.

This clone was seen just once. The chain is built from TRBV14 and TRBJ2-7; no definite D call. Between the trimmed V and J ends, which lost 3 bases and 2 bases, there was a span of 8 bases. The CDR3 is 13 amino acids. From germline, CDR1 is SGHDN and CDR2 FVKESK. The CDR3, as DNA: TGTGCCAGCAGCCACAGGAAACCCTACGAGCAGTACTTC. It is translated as CASSHRKPYEQYF. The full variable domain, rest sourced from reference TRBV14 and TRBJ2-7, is EAGVTQFPSHSVIEKGQTVTLRCDPISGHDNLYWYRRVMGKEIKFLLHFVKESKQDESGMPNNRFLAERTGGTYSTLKVQPAELEDSGVYFCASSHRKPYEQYFGPGTRLTVT.

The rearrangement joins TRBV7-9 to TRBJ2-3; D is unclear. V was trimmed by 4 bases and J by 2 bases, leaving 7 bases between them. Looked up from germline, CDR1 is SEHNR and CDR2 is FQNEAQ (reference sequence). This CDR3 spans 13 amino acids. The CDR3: CASSSRYTDTQYF. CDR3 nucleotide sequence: TGTGCCAGCAGCTCAAGATACACAGATACGCAGTATTTT.

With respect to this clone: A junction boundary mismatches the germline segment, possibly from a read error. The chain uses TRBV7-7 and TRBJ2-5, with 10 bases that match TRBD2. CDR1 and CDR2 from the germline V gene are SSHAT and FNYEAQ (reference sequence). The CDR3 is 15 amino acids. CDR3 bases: TGTGCTAGCAGCTCGACTAGCGGGTACCAAGAGACCCAGTACTTC. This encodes CASSSTSGYQETQYF.

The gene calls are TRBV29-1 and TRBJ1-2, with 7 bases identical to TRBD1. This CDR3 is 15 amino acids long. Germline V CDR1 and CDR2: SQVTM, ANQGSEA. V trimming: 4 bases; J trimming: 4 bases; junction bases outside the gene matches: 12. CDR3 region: CSVGLGGTAFYGYTF. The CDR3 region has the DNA TGCAGCGTTGGGTTGGGGGGGACAGCGTTCTATGGCTACACCTTC.

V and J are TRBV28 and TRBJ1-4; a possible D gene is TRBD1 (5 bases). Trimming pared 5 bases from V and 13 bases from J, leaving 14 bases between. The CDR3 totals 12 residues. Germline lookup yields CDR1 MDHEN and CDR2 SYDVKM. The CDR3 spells CASSGGQGGLFF. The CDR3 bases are TGTGCCAGCAGTGGAGGGCAGGGCGGACTGTTTTTT.

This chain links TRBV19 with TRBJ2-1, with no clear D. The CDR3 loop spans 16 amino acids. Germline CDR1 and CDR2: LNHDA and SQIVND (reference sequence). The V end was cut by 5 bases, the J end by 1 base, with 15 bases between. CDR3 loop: CASSVPYRASYNEQFF. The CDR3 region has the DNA TGTGCCAGTAGTGTACCGTACCGAGCGTCCTACAATGAGCAGTTCTTC.

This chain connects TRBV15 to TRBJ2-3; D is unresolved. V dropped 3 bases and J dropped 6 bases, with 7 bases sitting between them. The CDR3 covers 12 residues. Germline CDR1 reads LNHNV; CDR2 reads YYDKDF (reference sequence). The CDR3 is CATSSPFDTQYF. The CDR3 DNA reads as TGTGCCACCAGCAGTCCCTTCGATACGCAGTATTTT.

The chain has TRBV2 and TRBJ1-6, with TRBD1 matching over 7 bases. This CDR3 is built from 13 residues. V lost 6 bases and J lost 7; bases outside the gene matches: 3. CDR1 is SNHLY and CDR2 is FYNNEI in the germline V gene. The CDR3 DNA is TGTGCCAGCAGGATGGGACAGAATTCACCCCTCCACTTT. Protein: CASRMGQNSPLHF.

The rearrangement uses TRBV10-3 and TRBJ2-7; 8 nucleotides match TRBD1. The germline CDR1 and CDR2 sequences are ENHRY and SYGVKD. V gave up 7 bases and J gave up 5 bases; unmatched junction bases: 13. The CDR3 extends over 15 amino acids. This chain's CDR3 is CAIKDRDRPYNEQYF. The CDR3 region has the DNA TGTGCCATCAAAGACCGGGACAGGCCCTATAACGAGCAGTACTTC.

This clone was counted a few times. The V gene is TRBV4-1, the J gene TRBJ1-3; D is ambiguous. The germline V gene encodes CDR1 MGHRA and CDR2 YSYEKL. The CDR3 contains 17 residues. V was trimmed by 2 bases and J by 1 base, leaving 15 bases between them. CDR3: CASSQYKGEASGNTIYF. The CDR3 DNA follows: TGCGCCAGCAGCCAATATAAAGGAGAGGCATCTGGAAACACCATATATTTT.